A selection of T cell receptor beta chains follows, all from one sample in a study of OX40 agonist ivuxolimab in advanced cancers. The repertoire was sequenced with immunoSEQ multiplex PCR; TCRdb's copy has only in-frame clones and lacks some. The sample consists of 90,000 to 120,000 clones, more than 85% of them appearing once. The source was CD4+ or CD8+ T cells sorted from blood, collected in a trial of the OX40 agonist ivuxolimab. These receptor sequences come from an adult with an advanced solid tumor such as melanoma, head and neck, liver or kidney cancer. CDR3s include the opening cysteine and the closing phenylalanine or tryptophan.

j_gene	v_gene	CDR3aa
TRBJ2-3	TRBV7-3	CASSLTGARTDTQYF
TRBJ2-5	TRBV11-1	CASSPRLTQETQYF
TRBJ1-4	TRBV7-9	CASSVTGFEKLFF
TRBJ1-1	TRBV28	CASRETGVNTEAFF
TRBJ2-1	TRBV5-6	CASSLDGGRNEQFF
TRBJ1-4	TRBV5-5	CASSFGRPREKLFF
TRBJ1-4	TRBV18	CASSPGEKLFF
TRBJ1-5	TRBV4-2	CASSQDFASSSPQHF
TRBJ2-7	TRBV7-9	CASSNQYEQYF
TRBJ2-3	TRBV5-1	CASSFQQVSTDTQYF